These T cell receptor beta chains were read from a single sample in a study of shared clonotypes between healthy human individuals. TCRdb's table, derived via immunoSEQ multiplex PCR, lists solely in-frame clones and lacks some. Among about 2 million clones listed, about 95% were seen once. The sequenced sample was naive CD4+ T cells sorted from blood. These receptors originate from a man younger than 30 in good health. The CDR3 runs from the conserved cysteine through the conserved F or W. The D gene is left open where the match is weak. Size tells how often a clone was seen (once, few, many) or the class of an expanded clone, and some rows leave it out.

J gene: TRBJ2-5; clone size: -; V gene: TRBV6-1; D gene: TRBD2; CDR3 DNA: TGTGCCAGCAGTGCCGTGACTAGCGGGTCCGGGGAGACCCAGTACTTC; CDR3 protein: CASSAVTSGSGETQYF
J gene: TRBJ1-2; clone size: -; V gene: TRBV15; D gene: -; CDR3 DNA: TGTGCCACCAGCAGACCTCAGGAGTTATATGGCTACACCTTC; CDR3 protein: CATSRPQELYGYTF
J gene: TRBJ1-1; clone size: -; V gene: TRBV29-1; D gene: TRBD1; CDR3 DNA: TGCAGCGTTGATGCGGGACAGAAGAACACTGAAGCTTTCTTT; CDR3 protein: CSVDAGQKNTEAFF
J gene: TRBJ2-7; clone size: -; V gene: TRBV7-9; D gene: TRBD1; CDR3 DNA: TGTGCCAGCAGCCGGGACAGGGGGTACTACGAGCAGTACTTC; CDR3 protein: CASSRDRGYYEQYF
J gene: TRBJ2-3; clone size: -; V gene: TRBV6-6; D gene: -; CDR3 DNA: TGTGCCAGCAGTTACTCGGGGTACCCAGATACGCAGTATTTT; CDR3 protein: CASSYSGYPDTQYF
J gene: TRBJ2-3; clone size: -; V gene: TRBV7-8; D gene: TRBD2; CDR3 DNA: TGTGCCAGCAGCCTAAGGACTAGCGGAAACACAGATACGCAGTATTTT; CDR3 protein: CASSLRTSGNTDTQYF
J gene: TRBJ2-7; clone size: -; V gene: TRBV7-2; D gene: -; CDR3 DNA: TGTGCCAGCAGCTTAGGCCAGGGGATCTCCTACGAGCAGTACTTC; CDR3 protein: CASSLGQGISYEQYF
J gene: TRBJ2-7; clone size: once; V gene: TRBV11-1; D gene: -; CDR3 DNA: TGTGCCAGCAGACGCGTTCCCGACTACGAGCAGTACTTC; CDR3 protein: CASRRVPDYEQYF
J gene: TRBJ1-1; clone size: -; V gene: TRBV30; D gene: -; CDR3 DNA: TGTGCCTGGAGTACCTCTAAGCGCGGCACTGAAGCTTTCTTT; CDR3 protein: CAWSTSKRGTEAFF
J gene: TRBJ2-7; clone size: -; V gene: TRBV21-1; D gene: -; CDR3 DNA: TGTGCCAGCAGCAATCCCCGCCCCGGATCCTACGAGCAGTACTTC; CDR3 protein: CASSNPRPGSYEQYF
J gene: TRBJ2-1; clone size: -; V gene: TRBV6-5; D gene: TRBD2; CDR3 DNA: TGTGCCAGCAGTCCCGGGACTAGCGGGGGTAATGAGCAGTTCTTC; CDR3 protein: CASSPGTSGGNEQFF
J gene: TRBJ2-7; clone size: -; V gene: TRBV12-5; D gene: TRBD2; CDR3 DNA: TGTGCTAGTGGCTCCCGCGGACTAGCATACCACGAGCAGTACTTC; CDR3 protein: CASGSRGLAYHEQYF
J gene: TRBJ1-1; clone size: -; V gene: TRBV7-9; D gene: -; CDR3 DNA: TGTGCCAGCAGCGCGCACAGGGACCTCAACACTGAAGCTTTCTTT; CDR3 protein: CASSAHRDLNTEAFF
J gene: TRBJ2-1; clone size: -; V gene: TRBV10-3; D gene: -; CDR3 DNA: TGTGCCATCAGCCTCCTTGGAGGGGGCAACAATGAGCAGTTCTTC; CDR3 protein: CAISLLGGGNNEQFF
J gene: TRBJ2-3; clone size: -; V gene: TRBV6-5; D gene: -; CDR3 DNA: TGTGCCAGCAGTTACCGGAGCACAGATACGCAGTATTTT; CDR3 protein: CASSYRSTDTQYF
J gene: TRBJ1-2; clone size: -; V gene: TRBV25-1; D gene: -; CDR3 DNA: TGTGCCAGCAGTGTAGAGGGTGGGTATGGCTACACCTTC; CDR3 protein: CASSVEGGYGYTF
J gene: TRBJ2-1; clone size: -; V gene: TRBV5-1; D gene: TRBD2; CDR3 DNA: TGCGCCAGCAGCTTGGGGGCAGCGGGAGGGTACAATGAGCAGTTCTTC; CDR3 protein: CASSLGAAGGYNEQFF
J gene: TRBJ2-1; clone size: -; V gene: TRBV11-3; D gene: TRBD1; CDR3 DNA: TGTGCCAGCAGCAAACAGGGGAAATACAATGAGCAGTTCTTC; CDR3 protein: CASSKQGKYNEQFF
J gene: TRBJ1-4; clone size: -; V gene: TRBV2; D gene: -; CDR3 DNA: TGTGCCAGCAGTGAAGCGGATGTCACCCTTGCAACTAATGAAAAACTGTTTTTT; CDR3 protein: CASSEADVTLATNEKLFF
J gene: TRBJ2-1; clone size: -; V gene: TRBV7-2; D gene: -; CDR3 DNA: TGTGCCAGCAGCCTGACTAAGAGCTCCTACAATGAGCAGTTCTTC; CDR3 protein: CASSLTKSSYNEQFF
J gene: TRBJ1-2; clone size: -; V gene: TRBV5-4; D gene: -; CDR3 DNA: TGTGCCAGCAGCTTGGGGGGGAACTGGAACTATGGCTACACCTTC; CDR3 protein: CASSLGGNWNYGYTF
J gene: TRBJ2-3; clone size: -; V gene: TRBV7-9; D gene: -; CDR3 DNA: TGTGCCAGCAGCTTAGCCCTGACCGGGGGCACAGATACGCAGTATTTT; CDR3 protein: CASSLALTGGTDTQYF
J gene: TRBJ2-6; clone size: -; V gene: TRBV7-9; D gene: -; CDR3 DNA: TGTGCCAGCAGCTTAGTTCCTGGGGCCAACGTCCTGACTTTC; CDR3 protein: CASSLVPGANVLTF
J gene: TRBJ1-2; clone size: -; V gene: TRBV6-1; D gene: -; CDR3 DNA: TGTGCCAGCAGTGATGGGGGGCGAACTTATGGCTACACCTTC; CDR3 protein: CASSDGGRTYGYTF
J gene: TRBJ1-2; clone size: few; V gene: TRBV6-6; D gene: TRBD1; CDR3 DNA: TGTGCCAGCAGTTACTCGACAGGGAACTATGGCTACACCTTC; CDR3 protein: CASSYSTGNYGYTF
J gene: TRBJ2-1; clone size: -; V gene: TRBV9; D gene: TRBD1; CDR3 DNA: TGTGCCAGCAGCTCTACCCCGGGACAGGGGGCGAGGAATGAGCAGTTCTTC; CDR3 protein: CASSSTPGQGARNEQFF
J gene: TRBJ2-7; clone size: -; V gene: TRBV9; D gene: -; CDR3 DNA: TGTGCCAGCAGCGTAGCCCGGTTTCCCTACGAGCAGTACTTC; CDR3 protein: CASSVARFPYEQYF
J gene: TRBJ1-2; clone size: -; V gene: TRBV6-6; D gene: -; CDR3 DNA: TGTGCCAGCAGTTACCCGGACGGCTACACCTTC; CDR3 protein: CASSYPDGYTF
J gene: TRBJ2-5; clone size: -; V gene: TRBV10-1; D gene: TRBD2; CDR3 DNA: TGCGCCAGCAGTGAGGCGCTAGCGGGGACGGTAGAGACCCAGTACTTC; CDR3 protein: CASSEALAGTVETQYF
J gene: TRBJ1-1; clone size: -; V gene: TRBV14; D gene: -; CDR3 DNA: TGTGCCAGCAGCCAAGGATGGGGCTTCACTGAAGCTTTCTTT; CDR3 protein: CASSQGWGFTEAFF
J gene: TRBJ1-5; clone size: -; V gene: TRBV6-6; D gene: -; CDR3 DNA: TGTGCCAGCAGTTACTCAATAGGGTTGAGTAATCAGCCCCAGCATTTT; CDR3 protein: CASSYSIGLSNQPQHF
J gene: TRBJ1-2; clone size: -; V gene: TRBV21-1; D gene: -; CDR3 DNA: TGTGCCAGCACCGTATACACGCCAGGGTTATATGGCTACACCTTC; CDR3 protein: CASTVYTPGLYGYTF
J gene: TRBJ1-2; clone size: -; V gene: TRBV2; D gene: -; CDR3 DNA: TGTGCCAGCAGTGAATCAGGGGCGGACTCCTATGGCTACACCTTC; CDR3 protein: CASSESGADSYGYTF
J gene: TRBJ2-1; clone size: -; V gene: TRBV6-5; D gene: -; CDR3 DNA: TGTGCCAGCAGTTACTCAAGAAATGAGCAGTTCTTC; CDR3 protein: CASSYSRNEQFF
J gene: TRBJ2-2; clone size: -; V gene: TRBV15; D gene: TRBD1; CDR3 DNA: TGTGCCACCAGCAGAGATCGCCAGGGGGCGACGACCGGGGAGCTGTTTTTT; CDR3 protein: CATSRDRQGATTGELFF
J gene: TRBJ1-2; clone size: -; V gene: TRBV5-6; D gene: TRBD1; CDR3 DNA: TGTGCCAGCAGCACCGGACAGGGACCTACCTATGGCTACACCTTC; CDR3 protein: CASSTGQGPTYGYTF
J gene: TRBJ1-1; clone size: -; V gene: TRBV6-6; D gene: -; CDR3 DNA: TGTGCCAGCGGGACCGGGACCCAAAAAGAGAACACTGAAGCTTTCTTT; CDR3 protein: CASGTGTQKENTEAFF
J gene: TRBJ2-7; clone size: -; V gene: TRBV5-1; D gene: -; CDR3 DNA: TGCGCCAGCAGTGATGAGGGGCGGTACGAGCAGTACTTC; CDR3 protein: CASSDEGRYEQYF
J gene: TRBJ2-5; clone size: once; V gene: TRBV2; D gene: TRBD2; CDR3 DNA: TGTGCCAGCAGTGCGTTCCTAGCGGGCCCATGGGAGACCCAGTACTTC; CDR3 protein: CASSAFLAGPWETQYF
J gene: TRBJ1-1; clone size: -; V gene: TRBV6-5; D gene: TRBD1; CDR3 DNA: TGTGCCAGCAGGCGATGGACAGGGTCGACTTTCTTT; CDR3 protein: CASRRWTGSTFF
J gene: TRBJ2-7; clone size: -; V gene: TRBV6-5; D gene: TRBD2; CDR3 DNA: TGTGCCAGCAGTCCGGGACTAGCGGTGACCTACGAGCAGTACTTC; CDR3 protein: CASSPGLAVTYEQYF
J gene: TRBJ2-7; clone size: -; V gene: TRBV7-2; D gene: -; CDR3 DNA: TGTGCCAGCAGCTTAGACTGGGGTTCCTACGAGCAGTACTTC; CDR3 protein: CASSLDWGSYEQYF
J gene: TRBJ2-1; clone size: -; V gene: TRBV5-4; D gene: -; CDR3 DNA: TGTGCCAGCAGCTCCTACCGACTAGGGACACACAATGAGCAGTTCTTC; CDR3 protein: CASSSYRLGTHNEQFF
J gene: TRBJ1-6; clone size: -; V gene: TRBV5-1; D gene: -; CDR3 DNA: TGCGCCAGCAGCTTGTCCACCCGCCGGACTGACGGCAATTCACCCCTCCACTTT; CDR3 protein: CASSLSTRRTDGNSPLHF
J gene: TRBJ2-7; clone size: -; V gene: TRBV2; D gene: -; CDR3 DNA: TGTGCCAGCACTCTGGACGGTTACGAGCAGTACTTC; CDR3 protein: CASTLDGYEQYF
J gene: TRBJ1-1; clone size: -; V gene: TRBV27; D gene: -; CDR3 DNA: TGTGCCAGCCAGACAATAGGCAGACACACTGAAGCTTTCTTT; CDR3 protein: CASQTIGRHTEAFF